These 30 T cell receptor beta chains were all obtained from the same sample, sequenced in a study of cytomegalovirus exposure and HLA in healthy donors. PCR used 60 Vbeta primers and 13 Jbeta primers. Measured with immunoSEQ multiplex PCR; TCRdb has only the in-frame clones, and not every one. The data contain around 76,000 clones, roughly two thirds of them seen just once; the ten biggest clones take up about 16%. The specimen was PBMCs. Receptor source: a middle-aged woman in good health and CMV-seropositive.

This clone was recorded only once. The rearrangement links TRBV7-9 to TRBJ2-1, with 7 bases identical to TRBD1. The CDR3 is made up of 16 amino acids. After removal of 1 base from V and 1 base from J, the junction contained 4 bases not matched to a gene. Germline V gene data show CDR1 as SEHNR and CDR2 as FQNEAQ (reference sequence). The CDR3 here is CASSLVGGRSYNEQFF. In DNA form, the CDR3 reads TGTGCCAGCAGCTTAGTAGGGGGCAGGTCCTACAATGAGCAGTTCTTC. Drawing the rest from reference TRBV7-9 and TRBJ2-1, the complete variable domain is DTGVSQNPRHKITKRGQNVTFRCDPISEHNRLYWYRQTLGQGPEFLTYFQNEAQLEKSRLLSDRFSAERPKGSFSTLEIQRTEQGDSAMYLCASSLVGGRSYNEQFFGPGTRLTVL.

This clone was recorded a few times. CDR3 amino acids: CASRPMTGNTEAFF. The CDR3, as DNA: TGTGCCAGCAGACCCATGACAGGGAACACTGAAGCTTTCTTT. The gene calls are TRBV6-5 and TRBJ1-1, with D maybe TRBD1 (6 bases). This CDR3 has 14 amino acids. Between the trimmed V and J ends, which lost 6 bases and 1 base, there was a span of 12 bases. Per the germline V gene, CDR1 is MNHEY and CDR2 is SVGAGI.

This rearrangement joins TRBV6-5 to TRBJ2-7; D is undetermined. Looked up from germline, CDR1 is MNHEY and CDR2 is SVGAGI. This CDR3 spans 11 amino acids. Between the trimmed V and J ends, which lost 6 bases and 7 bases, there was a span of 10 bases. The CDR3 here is CASSRGGEQYF. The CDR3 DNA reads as TGTGCCAGCAGCCGCGGTGGGGAGCAGTACTTC.

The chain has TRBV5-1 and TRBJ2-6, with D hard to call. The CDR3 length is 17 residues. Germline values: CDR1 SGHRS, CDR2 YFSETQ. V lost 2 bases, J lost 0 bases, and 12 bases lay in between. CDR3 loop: CASSLRLRSSGANVLTF. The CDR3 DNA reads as TGCGCCAGCAGCTTACGCTTGCGAAGCTCTGGGGCCAACGTCCTGACTTTC. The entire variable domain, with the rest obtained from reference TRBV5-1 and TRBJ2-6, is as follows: KAGVTQTPRYLIKTRGQQVTLSCSPISGHRSVSWYQQTPGQGLQFLFEYFSETQRNKGNFPGRFSGRQFSNSRSEMNVSTLELGDSALYLCASSLRLRSSGANVLTFGAGSRLTVL.

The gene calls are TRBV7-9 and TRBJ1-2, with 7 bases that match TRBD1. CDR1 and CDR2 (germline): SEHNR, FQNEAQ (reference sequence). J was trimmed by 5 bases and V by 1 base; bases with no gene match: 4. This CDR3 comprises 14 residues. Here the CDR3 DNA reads TGTGCCAGCAGCTTAGTGGGACAGCTTTATGGCTACACCTTC. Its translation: CASSLVGQLYGYTF.

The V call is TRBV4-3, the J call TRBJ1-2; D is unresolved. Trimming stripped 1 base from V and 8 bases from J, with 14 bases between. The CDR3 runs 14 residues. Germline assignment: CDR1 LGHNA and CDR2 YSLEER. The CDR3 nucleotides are TGCGCCAGCAGCCAAGGGAGCAATGACGAAGGCTACACCTTC. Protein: CASSQGSNDEGYTF.

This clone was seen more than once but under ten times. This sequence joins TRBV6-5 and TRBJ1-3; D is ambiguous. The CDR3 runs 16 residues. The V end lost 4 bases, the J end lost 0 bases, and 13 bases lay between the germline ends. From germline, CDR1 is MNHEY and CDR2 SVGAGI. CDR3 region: CASSSPASYSGNTIYF. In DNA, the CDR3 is TGTGCCAGCAGTTCCCCCGCGAGCTACTCTGGAAACACCATATATTTT.

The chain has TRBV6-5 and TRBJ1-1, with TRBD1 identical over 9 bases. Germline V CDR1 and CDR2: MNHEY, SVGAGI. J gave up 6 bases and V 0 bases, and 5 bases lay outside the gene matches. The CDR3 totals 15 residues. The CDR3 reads CASSYSNRGLSEAFF. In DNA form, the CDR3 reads TGTGCCAGCAGTTACTCGAACAGGGGGCTCTCTGAAGCTTTCTTT.

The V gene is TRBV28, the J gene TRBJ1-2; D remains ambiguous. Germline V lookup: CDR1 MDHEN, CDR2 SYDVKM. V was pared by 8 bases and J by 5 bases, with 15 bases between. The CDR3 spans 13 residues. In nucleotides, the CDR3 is TGTGCCAGCGCCGCGGAGATCTTATATGGCTACACCTTC. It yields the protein CASAAEILYGYTF.

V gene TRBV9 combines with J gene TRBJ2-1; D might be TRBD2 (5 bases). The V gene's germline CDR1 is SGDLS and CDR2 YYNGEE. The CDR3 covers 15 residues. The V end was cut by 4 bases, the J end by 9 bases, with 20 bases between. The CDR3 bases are TGTGCCAGCAGCAGAGGACGGGATTTATATAGTGAGCAGTTCTTC. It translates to CASSRGRDLYSEQFF. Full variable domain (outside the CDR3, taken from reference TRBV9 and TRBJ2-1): DSGVTQTPKHLITATGQRVTLRCSPRSGDLSVYWYQQSLDQGLQFLIQYYNGEERAKGNILERFSAQQFPDLHSELNLSSLELGDSALYFCASSRGRDLYSEQFFGPGTRLTVL.

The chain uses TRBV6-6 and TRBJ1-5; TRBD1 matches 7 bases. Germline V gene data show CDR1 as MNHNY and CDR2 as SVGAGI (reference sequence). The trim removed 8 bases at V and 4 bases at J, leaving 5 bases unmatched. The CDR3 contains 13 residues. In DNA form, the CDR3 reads TGTGCCAGCGGGGGACAGTGGAATCAGCCCCAGCATTTT. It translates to CASGGQWNQPQHF.

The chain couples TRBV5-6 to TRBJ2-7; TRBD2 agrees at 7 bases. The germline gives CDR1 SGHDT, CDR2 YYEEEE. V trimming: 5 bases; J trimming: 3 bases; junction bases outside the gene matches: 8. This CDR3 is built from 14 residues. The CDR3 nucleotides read TGTGCCAGCAGGAACCTCGGCGGGAGCTACGAGCAGTACTTC. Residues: CASRNLGGSYEQYF.

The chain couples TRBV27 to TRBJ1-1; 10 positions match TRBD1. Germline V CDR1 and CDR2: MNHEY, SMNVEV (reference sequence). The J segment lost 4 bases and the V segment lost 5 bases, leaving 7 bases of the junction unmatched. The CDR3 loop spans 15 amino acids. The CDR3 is CASSRAGTGATEAFF. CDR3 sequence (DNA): TGTGCCAGCAGTAGAGCCGGGACAGGGGCCACTGAAGCTTTCTTT.

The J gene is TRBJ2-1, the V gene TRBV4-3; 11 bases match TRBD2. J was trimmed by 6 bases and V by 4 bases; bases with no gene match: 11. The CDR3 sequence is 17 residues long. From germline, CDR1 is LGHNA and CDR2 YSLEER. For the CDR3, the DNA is TGCGCCAGCAGCCGCGCAGCTGCCCTAGCGGGAGGCAATGAGCAGTTCTTC. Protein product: CASSRAAALAGGNEQFF.

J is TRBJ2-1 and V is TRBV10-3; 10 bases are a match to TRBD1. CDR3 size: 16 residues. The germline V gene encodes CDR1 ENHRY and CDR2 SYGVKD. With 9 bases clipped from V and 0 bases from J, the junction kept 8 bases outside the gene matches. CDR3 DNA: TGTGCCATTCGCTCCGGGACAGGGGTCTCCTACAATGAGCAGTTCTTC. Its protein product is CAIRSGTGVSYNEQFF.

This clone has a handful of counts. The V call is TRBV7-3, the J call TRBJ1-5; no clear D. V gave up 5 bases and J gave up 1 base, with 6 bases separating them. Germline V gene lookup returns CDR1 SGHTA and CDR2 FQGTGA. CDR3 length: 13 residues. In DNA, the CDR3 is TGTGCCAGCAGCCCCGGGAGCAATCAGCCCCAGCATTTT. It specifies CASSPGSNQPQHF.

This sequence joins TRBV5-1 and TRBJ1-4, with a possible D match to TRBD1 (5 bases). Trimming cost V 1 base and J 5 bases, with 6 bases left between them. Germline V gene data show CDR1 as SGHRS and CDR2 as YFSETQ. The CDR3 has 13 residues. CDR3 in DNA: TGCGCCAGCAGCTTGTCAGGGAATGAAAAACTGTTTTTT. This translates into CASSLSGNEKLFF.

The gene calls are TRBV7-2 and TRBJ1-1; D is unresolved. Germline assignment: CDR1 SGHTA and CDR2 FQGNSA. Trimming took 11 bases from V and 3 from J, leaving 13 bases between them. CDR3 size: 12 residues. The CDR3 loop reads CAGSGDYTEAFF. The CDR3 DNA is TGTGCCGGATCCGGGGATTACACTGAAGCTTTCTTT.

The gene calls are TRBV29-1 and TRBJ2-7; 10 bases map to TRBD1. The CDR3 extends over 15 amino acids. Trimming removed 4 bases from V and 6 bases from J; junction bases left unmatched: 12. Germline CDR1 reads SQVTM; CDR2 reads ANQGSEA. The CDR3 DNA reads TGCAGCGTTGTAACCCCGGACAGGGGGGGGGTCGAGCAGTACTTC. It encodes CSVVTPDRGGVEQYF.

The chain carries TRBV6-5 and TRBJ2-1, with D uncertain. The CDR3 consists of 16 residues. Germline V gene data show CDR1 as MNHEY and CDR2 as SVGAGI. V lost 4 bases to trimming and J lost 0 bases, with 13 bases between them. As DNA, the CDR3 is TGTGCCAGCAGTTCTATGGGCACGAGCTCCTACAATGAGCAGTTCTTC. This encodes CASSSMGTSSYNEQFF.

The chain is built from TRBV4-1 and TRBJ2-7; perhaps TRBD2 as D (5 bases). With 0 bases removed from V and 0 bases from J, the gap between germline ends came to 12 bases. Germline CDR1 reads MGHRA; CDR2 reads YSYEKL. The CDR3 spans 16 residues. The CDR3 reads CASSQEVGLNSYEQYF. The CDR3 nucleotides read TGCGCCAGCAGCCAAGAAGTAGGACTGAACTCCTACGAGCAGTACTTC.

CDR3 residues: CASSLNSGEETQYF. The CDR3 coding sequence is TGCGCCAGCAGCCTCAATAGCGGGGAAGAGACCCAGTACTTC. The chain carries TRBV5-1 and TRBJ2-5; 8 bases map to TRBD2. The trim removed 4 bases at V and 3 bases at J, leaving 5 bases unmatched. Germline CDR1 is SGHRS and CDR2 is YFSETQ. This CDR3 contains 14 residues.

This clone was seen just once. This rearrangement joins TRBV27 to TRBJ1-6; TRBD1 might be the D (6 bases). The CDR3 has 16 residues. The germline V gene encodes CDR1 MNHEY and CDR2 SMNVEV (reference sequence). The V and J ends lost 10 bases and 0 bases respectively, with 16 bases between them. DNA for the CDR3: TGTGCCACCACCAACAGGGCCAGCTCCTATAATTCACCCCTCCACTTT. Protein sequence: CATTNRASSYNSPLHF.

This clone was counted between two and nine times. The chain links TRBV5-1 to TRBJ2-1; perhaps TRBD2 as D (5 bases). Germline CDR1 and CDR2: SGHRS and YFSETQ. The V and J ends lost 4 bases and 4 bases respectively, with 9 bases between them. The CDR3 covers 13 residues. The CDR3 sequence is CASSVDYYNEQFF. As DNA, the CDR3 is TGCGCCAGCAGCGTAGACTATTACAATGAGCAGTTCTTC.

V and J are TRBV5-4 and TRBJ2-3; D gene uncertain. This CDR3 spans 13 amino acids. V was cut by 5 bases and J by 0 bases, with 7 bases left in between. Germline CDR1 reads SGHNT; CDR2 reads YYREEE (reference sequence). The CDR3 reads CASSYPSTDTQYF. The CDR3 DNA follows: TGTGCCAGCAGTTATCCCAGCACAGATACGCAGTATTTT.

The CDR3 reads CASRDSPYEQYF. The CDR3 nucleotides are TGCGCCAGCCGGGACAGCCCCTACGAGCAGTACTTC. V gene TRBV10-2 combines with J gene TRBJ2-7, with 7 bases matching TRBD1. The CDR3 is 12 residues long. Germline CDR1 and CDR2: WSHSY and SAAADI. The V gene end was trimmed by 8 bases and the J gene end by 2 bases; junction bases not matched to a gene: 3.

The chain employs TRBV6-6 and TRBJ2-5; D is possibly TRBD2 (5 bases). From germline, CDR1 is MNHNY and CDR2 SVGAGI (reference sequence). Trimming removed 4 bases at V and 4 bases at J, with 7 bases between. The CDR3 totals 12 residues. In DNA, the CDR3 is TGTGCCAGCAGTTCCAGCGGAGAGACCCAGTACTTC. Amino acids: CASSSSGETQYF.

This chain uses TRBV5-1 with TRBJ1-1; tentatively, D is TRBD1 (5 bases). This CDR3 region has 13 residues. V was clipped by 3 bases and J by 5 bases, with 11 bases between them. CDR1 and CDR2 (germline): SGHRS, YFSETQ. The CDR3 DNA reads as TGCGCCAGCAGCTGGCCCGGGGGGACTGAAGCTTTCTTT. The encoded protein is CASSWPGGTEAFF. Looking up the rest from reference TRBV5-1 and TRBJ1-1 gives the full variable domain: KAGVTQTPRYLIKTRGQQVTLSCSPISGHRSVSWYQQTPGQGLQFLFEYFSETQRNKGNFPGRFSGRQFSNSRSEMNVSTLELGDSALYLCASSWPGGTEAFFGQGTRLTVV.

The CDR3 is CAISESVRNTEAFF. The DNA of the CDR3 is TGTGCCATCAGTGAGTCAGTCAGGAACACTGAAGCTTTCTTT. The gene calls are TRBV10-3 and TRBJ1-1; D not certain. This CDR3 contains 14 residues. The V gene lost 0 bases and the J gene lost 1 base, with 6 bases spanning the gap. Germline V gene lookup returns CDR1 ENHRY and CDR2 SYGVKD.

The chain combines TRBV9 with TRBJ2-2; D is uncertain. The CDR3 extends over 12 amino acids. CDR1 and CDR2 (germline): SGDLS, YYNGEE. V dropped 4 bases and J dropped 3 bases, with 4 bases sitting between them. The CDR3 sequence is CASSQYTGELFF. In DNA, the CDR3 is TGTGCCAGCAGCCAATACACCGGGGAGCTGTTTTTT.